The text below deals with one T cell receptor (beta chain). There are a few counts of this clonotype. The specificity of this receptor is unknown. Qualities for individual bases were not recorded, and no much larger clone is one base off. This record comes from a study of T cells in Graves' hyperthyroidism and ophthalmopathy (dated 2019 in TCRdb). Concerning the study at large: Peripheral blood was collected at initial diagnosis, before any treatment. To identify TCR V-J signatures that set the groups apart, the researchers used a discovery cohort of 90 to 100 patients, made up of 43 with Graves' ophthalmopathy and about 59 with stable Graves' hyperthyroidism. An independent validation cohort of around 19 hyperthyroidism patients and 15 or so patients who later progressed to ophthalmopathy tested prospective prediction of ophthalmopathy. The 100 or so discovery patients were divided at random into training and test sets in a 7:3 ratio. Thyroid tissue and blood T-cell repertoires from about six Graves' hyperthyroidism patients were also compared in the study. After blood sampling, hyperthyroidism patients were treated with methimazole at a starting dose of 30 mg daily, and ophthalmopathy patients were treated with high-dose intravenous methylprednisolone. The paper describes TCR Vbeta CDR3 sequencing of about 140 peripheral blood samples, made up of some 42 ophthalmopathy patients, around 78 hyperthyroidism patients and about 17 progressor patients.

Amplification of TCR beta CDR3 regions was carried out from RNA transcripts. The first round of RT-PCR for the TCR CDR3 was performed with the HTBI primer set and the Qiagen OneStep RT-PCR kit. Libraries were constructed in a second round of multiplex PCR, after which size selection and purification were carried out. Sequencing of the libraries was done on an Illumina HiSeq2000 using paired-end 100 bp reads. In the authors' own workflow: Raw data were processed with SOAPnuke, discarding reads with adapters, uncalled bases, mean Phred below 15, or no exact constant-primer or identifier match. COPE v1.2.5 was used to merge the high-quality paired reads, and each unique nucleotide sequence was defined as a clonotype. MiTCR v1.1 was used to align clonotypes to the IMGT TRBV, TRBD and TRBJ reference segments. Only V-J combinations with frequency above 0.0001, covering 99% to 99.2% of repertoires, were analysed. The TCS score was defined as the ratio of F50 (clonal expansion) to E x V (chaos), calculated using BLOSUM62-based TCRdist between CDR3 peptides within each V-J. Welch's t-statistics and random forest reduced 500 to 550 V-J features to roughly 13, which were used in a naive Bayes classifier (R e1071). TCRdb applied fastp at Q25 and MiXCR to the public reads, then kept only in-frame beta chains. CDR3 protein sequences are deduplicated, and each keeps its most common genes and DNA. TCRdb, not the authors, supplied the V and J calls. In this sample the table shows roughly 300,000 distinct CDR3 sequences, approximately 18% of which occur a single time. Approximately 54% of the sample lies in the top ten.

Graves' hyperthyroidism was defined as stable when no progression to ophthalmopathy occurred over 18 months of follow-up. The hyperthyroidism patients were between 18 and 65 years old and newly diagnosed, with a disease duration of less than 2 months. The study excluded patients with uncontrolled infections, other autoimmune diseases, pregnancy or lactation. Clinical symptoms, serum thyroxine and TRAb, thyroid ultrasound, and orbital computed tomography formed the basis for the diagnoses. PBMCs were isolated from 10 ml of fresh peripheral blood by Ficoll-Paque density gradient centrifugation. Total RNA was extracted using Trizol reagent, and RNA quality was assessed on an Agilent 2100 Bioanalyzer. The full study reports these points: No statistical method was used to set the sample size in advance, and investigators knew the group allocation. Most expanded thyroid clonotypes (frequency above 0.001) were also detected in blood, suggesting blood repertoires may reflect thyroid immune responses. Ophthalmopathy was separated from stable hyperthyroidism by a 13 V-J signature model, with about 88% sensitivity and approximately 84% specificity obtained in cross-validation and 80%/75% obtained in testing. In validation, the model predicted progression to ophthalmopathy with around 71% sensitivity and about 72% specificity, a median of 6.5 months before onset.

CDR1 PRHDT and CDR2 FYEKMQ are derived from the germline V gene (reference sequence). After removal of 4 bases from V and 3 bases from J, the junction retains 2 bases not matched to a gene. The CDR3, from cysteine to phenylalanine, totals 14 residues. Only CDR3 DNA remains: 42 bases, in frame from the first base. Sequencing used blood. This receptor was obtained from a woman in her fifties or sixties with Graves' hyperthyroidism. The chain uses TRBV13 and TRBJ1-2, with 10 central nucleotides matching TRBD1. The bases read TGTGCCAGCAGCTCGGGACAGGGGTACTATGGCTACACCTTC. Its translation reads: CASSSGQGYYGYTF.